This T cell receptor beta chain was sequenced in a study of blood T cell repertoires in COVID-19. Study-level background: Acute-phase and convalescent COVID-19 samples originated in the United States, Italy and Spain. T cells, B-cell-depleted T cells, or PBMCs provided the cDNA or gDNA that served as material.

As handled by the study authors: From reference gene primer amplification, estimates of nucleated cell counts were derived. Sequenced by immunoSEQ multiplex PCR; TCRdb stores in-frame clones only, minus some. V and J calls and clone size follow that table, whereas D and trimming were derived from the DNA. The sample holds about 160,000 clones; around 84% are singletons and the top ten take about 3%. This receptor was taken from a human donor with acute or convalescent COVID-19. The donor label of this sample is uncertain. Source material: peripheral blood.

The CDR3 DNA reads TGTGCCAGCAGTTACGAACAGGGTTTCACTGGGGCCAACGTCCTGACTTTC. This translates into CASSYEQGFTGANVLTF. The chain carries TRBV6-2 or TRBV6-3 and TRBJ2-6, with D perhaps TRBD1 (6 bases). Deletions cut 2 bases from V and 2 bases from J, with 13 bases between. This CDR3 region has 17 residues. Germline V gives CDR1 MNHEY, CDR2 SVGEGT.